This entry is about one T cell receptor (beta chain). Antigen specificity is unknown. The sample comes from a study of T cells in tuberculosis. About the study: Sequenced TCRs come from CD1B-GMM tetramer-binding T cells. IGRA-negative adolescents, IGRA-positive adolescents with latent tuberculosis and adults with active tuberculosis formed this South African cohort. Study results and caveats: Active tuberculosis cases were adults; controls were adolescents. GMM-specific TCRs were nearer to active tuberculosis alpha repertoires, suggesting expansion.

TCRdb's table, derived via immunoSEQ multiplex PCR, lists solely in-frame clones and lacks some. Here the sample spans 47,000 or so clones, about 95% being singletons. The CDR3 contains 12 residues. CDR1 is MDHEN, CDR2 SYDVKM, per germline. V dropped 9 bases and J dropped 3 bases, with 12 bases sitting between them. Regarding time point: new active TB diagnosis, blood taken before or within 7 days of starting treatment. The chain is built from TRBV28 and TRBJ2-7; D unresolved. The sequence was obtained from an adult with tuberculosis. Sequences were derived from PBMCs, sampled at tuberculosis diagnosis. The CDR3 nucleotides are TGTGCCAGTACGGGTTCGGTCTACGAGCAGTACTTC. As protein: CASTGSVYEQYF. Full variable domain (remainder filled in from reference TRBV28 and TRBJ2-7): DVKVTQSSRYLVKRTGEKVFLECVQDMDHENMFWYRQDPGLGLRLIYFSYDVKMKEKGDIPEGYSVSREKKERFSLILESASTNQTSMYLCASTGSVYEQYFGPGTRLTVT.